The entry below describes one TCR beta chain. Clones were read by immunoSEQ multiplex PCR, and TCRdb kept only the in-frame ones, dropping some. The sample carries roughly 55,000 clones, over 70% recorded once. The sample originates from a study of blood T cell repertoires in COVID-19. Study-level information: The origin of the acute and convalescent COVID-19 samples was the United States, Italy and Spain.

The CDR3 runs 14 residues. Germline-derived CDR1 and CDR2 are SGHRS and YFSETQ. V dropped 4 bases and J dropped 5; count of bases not matched to a gene: 9. The sequencing sample was made of peripheral blood. This clonotype originated in a man between 60 and 75 years old with acute or convalescent COVID-19. The chain recombines TRBV5-1 with TRBJ2-7; 7 bases fit TRBD1. The CDR3 sequence is CASSTGTDSNEQYF. In DNA, the CDR3 is TGCGCCAGCAGCACCGGGACAGATTCAAACGAGCAGTACTTC.